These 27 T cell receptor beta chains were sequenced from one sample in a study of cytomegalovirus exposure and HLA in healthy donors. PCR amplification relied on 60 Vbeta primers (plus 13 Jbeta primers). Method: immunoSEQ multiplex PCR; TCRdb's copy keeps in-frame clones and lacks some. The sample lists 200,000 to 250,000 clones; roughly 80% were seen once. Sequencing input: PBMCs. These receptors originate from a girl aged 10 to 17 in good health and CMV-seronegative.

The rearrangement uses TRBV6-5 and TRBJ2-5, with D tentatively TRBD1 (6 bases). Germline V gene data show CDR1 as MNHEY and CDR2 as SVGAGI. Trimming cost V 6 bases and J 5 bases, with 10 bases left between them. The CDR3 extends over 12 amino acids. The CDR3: CASRQGRETQYF. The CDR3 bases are TGTGCCAGCAGACAGGGCAGGGAGACCCAGTACTTC.

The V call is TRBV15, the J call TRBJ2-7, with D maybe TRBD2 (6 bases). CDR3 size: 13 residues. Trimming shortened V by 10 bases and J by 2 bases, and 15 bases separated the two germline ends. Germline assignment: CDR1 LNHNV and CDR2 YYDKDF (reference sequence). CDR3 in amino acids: CAIRNGGTYEQYF. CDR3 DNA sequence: TGTGCCATTCGGAACGGGGGAACCTACGAGCAGTACTTC. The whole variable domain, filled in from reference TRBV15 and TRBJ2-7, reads DAMVIQNPRYQVTQFGKPVTLSCSQTLNHNVMYWYQQKSSQAPKLLFHYYDKDFNNEADTPDNFQSRRPNTSFCFLDIRSPGLGDTAMYLCAIRNGGTYEQYFGPGTRLTVT.

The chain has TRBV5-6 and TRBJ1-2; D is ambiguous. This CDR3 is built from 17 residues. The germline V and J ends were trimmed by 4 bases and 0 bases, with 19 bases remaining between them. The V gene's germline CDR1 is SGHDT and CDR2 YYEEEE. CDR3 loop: CASSTSGRYLTNYGYTF. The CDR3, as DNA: TGTGCCAGCAGCACATCCGGGAGATACCTAACTAACTATGGCTACACCTTC.

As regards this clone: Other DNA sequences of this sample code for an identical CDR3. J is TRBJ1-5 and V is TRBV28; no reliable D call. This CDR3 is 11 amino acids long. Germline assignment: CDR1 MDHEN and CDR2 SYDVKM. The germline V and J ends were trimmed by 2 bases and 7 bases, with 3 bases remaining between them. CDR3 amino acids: CASSLSQPQHF. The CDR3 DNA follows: TGTGCCAGCAGTTTAAGCCAGCCCCAGCATTTT. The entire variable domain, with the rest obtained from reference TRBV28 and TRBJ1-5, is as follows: DVKVTQSSRYLVKRTGEKVFLECVQDMDHENMFWYRQDPGLGLRLIYFSYDVKMKEKGDIPEGYSVSREKKERFSLILESASTNQTSMYLCASSLSQPQHFGDGTRLSIL.

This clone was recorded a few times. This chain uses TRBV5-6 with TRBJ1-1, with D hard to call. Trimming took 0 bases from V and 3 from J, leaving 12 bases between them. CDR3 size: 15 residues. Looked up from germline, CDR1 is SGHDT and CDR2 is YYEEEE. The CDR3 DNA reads TGTGCCAGCAGCTTGGTGACAAGGCGCGACACTGAAGCTTTCTTT. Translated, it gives CASSLVTRRDTEAFF.

CDR3 sequence: CASSLGREGYEQYF. CDR3 nucleotide sequence: TGTGCCAGCAGCTTAGGGCGGGAAGGCTACGAGCAGTACTTC. J is TRBJ2-7 and V is TRBV11-3, with a possible D match to TRBD2 (6 bases). In germline, CDR1 is SGHNT, CDR2 YENEEA. Trimming took 1 base from V and 3 from J, leaving 10 bases between them. The CDR3 runs 14 residues.

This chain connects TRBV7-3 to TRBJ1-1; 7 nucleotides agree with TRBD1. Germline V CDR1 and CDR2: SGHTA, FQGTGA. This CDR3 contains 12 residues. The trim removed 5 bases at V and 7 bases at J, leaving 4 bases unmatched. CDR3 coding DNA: TGTGCCAGCAGCACCCGGGACAGTGAAGCTTTCTTT. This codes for CASSTRDSEAFF.

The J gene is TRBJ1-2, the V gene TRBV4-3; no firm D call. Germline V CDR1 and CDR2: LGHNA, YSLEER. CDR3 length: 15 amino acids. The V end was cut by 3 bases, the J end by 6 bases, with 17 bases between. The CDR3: CASSQVPLGNDGYTF. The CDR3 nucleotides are TGCGCCAGCAGCCAGGTCCCCCTGGGCAATGATGGCTACACCTTC.

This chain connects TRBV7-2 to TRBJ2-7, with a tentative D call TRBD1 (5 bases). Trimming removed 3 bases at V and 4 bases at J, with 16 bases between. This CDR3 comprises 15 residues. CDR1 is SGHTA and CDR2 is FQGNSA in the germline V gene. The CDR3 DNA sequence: TGTGCCAGCAGCTTCCAGGGTTCATCCCTATACGAGCAGTACTTC. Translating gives CASSFQGSSLYEQYF.

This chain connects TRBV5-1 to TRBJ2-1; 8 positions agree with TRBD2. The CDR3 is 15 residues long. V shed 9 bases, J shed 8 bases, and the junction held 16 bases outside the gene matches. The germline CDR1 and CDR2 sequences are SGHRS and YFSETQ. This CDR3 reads CATTAWAGGRDEQFF. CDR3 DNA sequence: TGCGCCACTACCGCCTGGGCGGGAGGACGAGATGAGCAGTTCTTC.

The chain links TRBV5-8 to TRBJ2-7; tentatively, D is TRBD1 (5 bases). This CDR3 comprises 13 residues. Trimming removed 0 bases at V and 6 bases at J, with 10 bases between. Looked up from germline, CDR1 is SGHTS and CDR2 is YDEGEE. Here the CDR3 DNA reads TGTGCCAGCAGCTTGGGGACACTCCTCGAGCAGTACTTC. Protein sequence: CASSLGTLLEQYF.

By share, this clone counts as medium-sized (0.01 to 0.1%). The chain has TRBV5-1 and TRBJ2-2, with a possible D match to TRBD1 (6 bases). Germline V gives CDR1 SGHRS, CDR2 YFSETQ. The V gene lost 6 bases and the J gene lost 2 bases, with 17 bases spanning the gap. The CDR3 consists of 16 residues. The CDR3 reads CASNRGHSDNTGELFF. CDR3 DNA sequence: TGCGCCAGCAATAGGGGACATTCCGATAACACCGGGGAGCTGTTTTTT.

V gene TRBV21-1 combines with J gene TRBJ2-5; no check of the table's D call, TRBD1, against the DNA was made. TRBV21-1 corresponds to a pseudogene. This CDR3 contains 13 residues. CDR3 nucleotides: TGTGCCAGCAGCAAAGTGACAGTAGAGACCCAGTACTTC. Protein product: CASSKVTVETQYF.

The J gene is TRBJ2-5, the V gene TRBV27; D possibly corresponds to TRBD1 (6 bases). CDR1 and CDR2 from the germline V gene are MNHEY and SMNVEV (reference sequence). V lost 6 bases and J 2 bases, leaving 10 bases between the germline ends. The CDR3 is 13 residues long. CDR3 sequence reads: CASRVQGQETQYF. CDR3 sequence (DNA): TGTGCCAGCAGGGTACAGGGACAAGAGACCCAGTACTTC.

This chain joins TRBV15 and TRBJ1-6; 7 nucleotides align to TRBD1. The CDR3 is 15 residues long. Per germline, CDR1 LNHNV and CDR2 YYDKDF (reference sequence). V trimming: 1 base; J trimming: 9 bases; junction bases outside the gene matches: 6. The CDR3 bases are TGTGCCACCAGCAGAGGGAACAGGGGACGTTCACCCCTCCACTTT. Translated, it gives CATSRGNRGRSPLHF.

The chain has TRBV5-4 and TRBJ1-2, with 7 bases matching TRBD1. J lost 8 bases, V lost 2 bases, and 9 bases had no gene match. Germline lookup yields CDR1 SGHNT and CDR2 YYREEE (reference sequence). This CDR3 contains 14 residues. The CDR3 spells CASSFQGVQGGYTF. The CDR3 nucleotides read TGTGCCAGCAGCTTTCAGGGGGTTCAAGGGGGCTACACCTTC. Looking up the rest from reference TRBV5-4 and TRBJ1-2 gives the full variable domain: ETGVTQSPTHLIKTRGQQVTLRCSSQSGHNTVSWYQQALGQGPQFIFQYYREEENGRGNFPPRFSGLQFPNYSSELNVNALELDDSALYLCASSFQGVQGGYTFGSGTRLTVV.

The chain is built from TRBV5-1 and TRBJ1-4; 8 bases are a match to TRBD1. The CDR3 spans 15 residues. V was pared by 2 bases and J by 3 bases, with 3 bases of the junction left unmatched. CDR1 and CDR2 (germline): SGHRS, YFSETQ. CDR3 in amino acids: CASSLGGQANEKLFF. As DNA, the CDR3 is TGCGCCAGCAGCTTAGGGGGACAGGCTAATGAAAAACTGTTTTTT.

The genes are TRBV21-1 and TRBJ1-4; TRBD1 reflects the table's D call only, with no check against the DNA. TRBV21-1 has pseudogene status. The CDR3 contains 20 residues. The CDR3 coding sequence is TGTGCCAGCAGCTCCTATATATCCTCTTTTACAGGGGGCGCTTGGGAAAAACTGTTTTTT. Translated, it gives CASSSYISSFTGGAWEKLFF.

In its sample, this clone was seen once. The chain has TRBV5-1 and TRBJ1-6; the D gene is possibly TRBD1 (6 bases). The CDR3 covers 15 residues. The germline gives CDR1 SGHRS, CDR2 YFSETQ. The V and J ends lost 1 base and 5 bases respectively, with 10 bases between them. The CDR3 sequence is CASSLQTGNNSPLHF. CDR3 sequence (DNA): TGCGCCAGCAGCTTGCAGACAGGCAATAATTCACCCCTCCACTTT.

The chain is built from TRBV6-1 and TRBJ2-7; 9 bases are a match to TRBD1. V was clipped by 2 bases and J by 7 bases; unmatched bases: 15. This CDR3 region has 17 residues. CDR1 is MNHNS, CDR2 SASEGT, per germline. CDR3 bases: TGTGCCAGCAGTGAAACCCTAACAGGGGGCGATACCCGGGAGCAGTACTTC. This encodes CASSETLTGGDTREQYF.

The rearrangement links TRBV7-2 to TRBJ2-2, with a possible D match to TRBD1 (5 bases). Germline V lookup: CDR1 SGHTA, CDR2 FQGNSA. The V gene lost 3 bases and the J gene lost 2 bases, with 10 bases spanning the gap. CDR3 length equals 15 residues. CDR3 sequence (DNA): TGTGCCAGCAGCTTGGGGCAGGGTAACACCGGGGAGCTGTTTTTT. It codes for CASSLGQGNTGELFF.

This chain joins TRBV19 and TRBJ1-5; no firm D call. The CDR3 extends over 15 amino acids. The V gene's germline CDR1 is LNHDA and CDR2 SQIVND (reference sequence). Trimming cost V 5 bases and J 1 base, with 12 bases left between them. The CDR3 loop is CASSRVRGSNQPQHF. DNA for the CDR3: TGTGCCAGTAGTCGGGTTCGCGGAAGCAATCAGCCCCAGCATTTT.

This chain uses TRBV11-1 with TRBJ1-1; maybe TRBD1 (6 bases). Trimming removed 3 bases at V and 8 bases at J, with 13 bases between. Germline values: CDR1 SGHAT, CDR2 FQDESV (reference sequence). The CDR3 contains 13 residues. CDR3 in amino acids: CASSFGGHREAFF. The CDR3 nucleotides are TGTGCCAGCAGCTTCGGGGGGCACAGGGAAGCTTTCTTT. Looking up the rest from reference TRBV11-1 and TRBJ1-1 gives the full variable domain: EAEVAQSPRYKITEKSQAVAFWCDPISGHATLYWYRQILGQGPELLVQFQDESVVDDSQLPKDRFSAERLKGVDSTLKIQPAELGDSAMYLCASSFGGHREAFFGQGTRLTVV.

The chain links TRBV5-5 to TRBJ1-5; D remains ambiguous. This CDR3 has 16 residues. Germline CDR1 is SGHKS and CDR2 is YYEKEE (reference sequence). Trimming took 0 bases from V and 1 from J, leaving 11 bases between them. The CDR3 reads CASSLAGSESNQPQHF. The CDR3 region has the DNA TGTGCCAGCAGCTTGGCCGGGTCAGAAAGCAATCAGCCCCAGCATTTT.

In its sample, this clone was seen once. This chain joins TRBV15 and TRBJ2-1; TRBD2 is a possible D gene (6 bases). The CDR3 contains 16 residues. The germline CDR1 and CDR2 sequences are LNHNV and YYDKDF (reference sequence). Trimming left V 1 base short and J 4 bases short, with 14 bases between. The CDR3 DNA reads TGTGCCACCAGCAGAGTCGGGAGCGGTATTTACAATGAGCAGTTCTTC. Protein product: CATSRVGSGIYNEQFF.

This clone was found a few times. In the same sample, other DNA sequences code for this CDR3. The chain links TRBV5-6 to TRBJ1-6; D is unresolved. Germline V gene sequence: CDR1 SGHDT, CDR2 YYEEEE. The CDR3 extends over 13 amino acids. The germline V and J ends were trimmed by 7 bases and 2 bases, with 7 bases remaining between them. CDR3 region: CASSSPYNSPLHF. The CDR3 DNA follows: TGTGCCAGCTCCTCTCCCTATAATTCACCCCTCCACTTT.

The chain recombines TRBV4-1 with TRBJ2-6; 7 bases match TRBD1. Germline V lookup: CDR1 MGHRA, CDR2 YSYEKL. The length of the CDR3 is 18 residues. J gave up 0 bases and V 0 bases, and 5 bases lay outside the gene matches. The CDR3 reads CASSQDDRVDSGANVLTF. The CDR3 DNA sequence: TGCGCCAGCAGCCAAGATGACAGGGTGGACTCTGGGGCCAACGTCCTGACTTTC.